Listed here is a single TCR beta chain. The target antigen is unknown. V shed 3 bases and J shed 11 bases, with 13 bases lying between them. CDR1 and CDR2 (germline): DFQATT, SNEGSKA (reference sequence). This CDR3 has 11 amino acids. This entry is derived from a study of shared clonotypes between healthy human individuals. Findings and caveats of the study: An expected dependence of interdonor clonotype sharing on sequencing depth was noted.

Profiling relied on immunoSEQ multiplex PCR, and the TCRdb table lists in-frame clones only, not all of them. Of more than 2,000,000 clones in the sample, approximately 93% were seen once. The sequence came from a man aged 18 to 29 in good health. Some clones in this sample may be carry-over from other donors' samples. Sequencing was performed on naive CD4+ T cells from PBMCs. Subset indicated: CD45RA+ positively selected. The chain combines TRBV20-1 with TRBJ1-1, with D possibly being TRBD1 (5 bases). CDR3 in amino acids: CSASPGVGAFF. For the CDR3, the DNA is TGCAGTGCTAGTCCGGGGGTGGGGGCTTTCTTT.